The 11 T cell receptor beta chains below were found in one sample sequenced in a study of T cells after yellow fever vaccination. TCRdb used MiXCR to reprocess the 5' RACE reads, holding one entry per CDR3 protein. This sample has 300,000 or so distinct CDR3 sequences, with around 7% found just once. Sequences were derived from PBMCs, sampled about 41 days after the first yellow fever vaccination. Receptor source: a man between 18 and 29 years old who received the YFV17D yellow fever vaccine.

This clonotype appeared a few times. The chain combines TRBV7-8 with TRBJ2-1, with 7 nucleotides matching TRBD2. CDR3 length: 17 residues. Germline values: CDR1 SGHVS, CDR2 FQNEAQ. V lost 5 bases and J lost 0; bases outside the gene matches: 10. The DNA for the CDR3 is TGTGCCAGCAGCCTATACGCGGGGGACTCCTCCTACAATGAGCAGTTCTTC. Protein product: CASSLYAGDSSYNEQFF.

This clonotype was detected a few times. At one of its ends the junction is not consistent with the germline gene, which may arise from a read error. This chain connects TRBV20-1 to TRBJ2-2, with 9 bases lining up with TRBD1. The CDR3 has 15 residues. Germline CDR1 is DFQATT and CDR2 is SNEGSKA (reference sequence). In DNA, the CDR3 is TGCAGTGCCCCAGGACAGGGGAGGAACACCGGAGAGCTGTTTTTT. Its protein product is CSAPGQGRNTGELFF.

This clonotype is labeled medium-sized (0.01 to 0.1%). The chain carries TRBV7-2 and TRBJ2-3; TRBD1 matches at 7 bases. Trimming at V came to 4 bases and at J to 4 bases, leaving 2 bases not matched to a gene. The CDR3 contains 13 residues. CDR1 is SGHTA, CDR2 FQGNSA, per germline. CDR3 amino acids: CASSSTGSDTQYF. Written as DNA, the CDR3 is TGTGCCAGCAGCTCGACAGGGTCAGATACGCAGTATTTT.

The table lists this clonotype with a few counts. V gene TRBV14 combines with J gene TRBJ2-7, with D perhaps given as TRBD1 or TRBD2 (5 bases each). Per germline, CDR1 SGHDN and CDR2 FVKESK. Trimming shortened V by 6 bases and J by 0 bases, and 18 bases separated the two germline ends. This CDR3 is built from 16 residues. The CDR3, as DNA: TGTGCCAGCAGGTGTGGGGACCTGGCTCCCTCCTACGAGCAGTACGTC. Protein product: CASRCGDLAPSYEQYV.

There are a few counts of this clonotype. The rearrangement uses TRBV12-3 or TRBV12-4 and TRBJ1-5; tentatively, D is TRBD1 (5 bases). V lost 5 bases to trimming and J lost 1 base, with 18 bases between them. The CDR3 is 17 amino acids. The CDR3 DNA reads as TGTGCCAGCAGTATAATGGGACTATGGAAAAGCAATCAGCCCCAGCATTTT. It translates to CASSIMGLWKSNQPQHF.

This clonotype came up a few times. CDR3 sequence reads: CASNPHRGGEQYV. The DNA of the CDR3 is TGTGCCAGCAACCCACACCGGGGCGGCGAGCAGTACGTC. The chain is built from TRBV6-2 or TRBV6-3 and TRBJ2-7; D possibly matches TRBD1 or TRBD2 (5 bases each). Germline V CDR1 and CDR2: MNHEY, SVGEGT. The ends were cut back, 7 bases at V and 6 bases at J, with 16 bases in the middle. The CDR3 is 13 amino acids.

This clonotype appeared many times. This sequence joins TRBV24-1 and TRBJ2-2, with D possibly matching TRBD1 (6 bases). The CDR3 consists of 17 residues. Germline V gene data show CDR1 as KGHDR and CDR2 as SFDVKD. V lost 3 bases and J lost 2, with 15 bases in between. The CDR3 loop is CATSDPLGGPNTGELFF. CDR3 DNA: TGTGCCACCAGTGATCCCTTAGGGGGACCAAACACCGGGGAGCTGTTTTTT.

This clonotype has a handful of counts. V gene TRBV7-9 combines with J gene TRBJ1-6, with a possible D match to TRBD1 (5 bases). The germline V gene has CDR1 SEHNR and CDR2 FQNEAQ (reference sequence). V was trimmed by 5 bases and J by 3 bases, leaving 14 bases between them. The CDR3 runs to 16 residues. The CDR3 nucleotides are TGTGCCAGCAGCCTCGTCCGGGACGTCTATAATTCACCCCTCCACTTT. It specifies CASSLVRDVYNSPLHF.

This clonotype has a handful of counts. The rearrangement links TRBV4-2 to TRBJ2-1, with 7 positions matching TRBD1. V lost 0 bases, J lost 1 base, and 3 bases stayed unmatched. This CDR3 has 16 amino acids. Germline V gene sequence: CDR1 LGHNA, CDR2 YNFKEQ. The CDR3 nucleotides are TGTGCCAGCAGCCAAGACGACAGGGAATCCTACAATGAGCAGTTCTTC. As protein: CASSQDDRESYNEQFF.

This sequence joins TRBV6-2 or TRBV6-3 and TRBJ1-5; 8 bases line up with TRBD1. Germline V gene lookup returns CDR1 MNHEY and CDR2 SVGEGT. V dropped 2 bases and J dropped 7; count of bases not matched to a gene: 4. The CDR3 is made up of 14 amino acids. CDR3 loop: CASSYRTGPQPQHF. The CDR3 DNA sequence: TGTGCCAGCAGTTACAGGACAGGGCCGCAGCCCCAGCATTTT.

This chain uses TRBV30 with TRBJ1-5; 9 positions match TRBD1. The trim removed 2 bases at V and 1 base at J, leaving 3 bases unmatched. The germline CDR1 and CDR2 sequences are GTSNPN and SVGIG (reference sequence). The CDR3 is 15 residues long. CDR3 coding DNA: TGTGCCTGGAGTTTGGGACAGGGCAGCAATCAGCCCCAGCATTTT. It encodes CAWSLGQGSNQPQHF.